These 28 T cell receptor beta chains were all obtained from the same sample, sequenced in a study of shared clonotypes between healthy human individuals. TCRdb's table, derived via immunoSEQ multiplex PCR, lists solely in-frame clones and lacks some. The sample lists 2 million to 2.5 million clones, 85% to 95% occurring once. The sample consisted of naive CD4+ T cells from PBMCs. The subset is: CD45RA+ positively selected. The receptor set was obtained from a man aged 18 to 30 in good health. Some clones in this sample may be carry-over from other donors' samples.

The rearrangement links TRBV28 to TRBJ1-3; D is perhaps TRBD1 (6 bases). Germline CDR1 is MDHEN and CDR2 is SYDVKM. Trimming took 6 bases from V and 0 from J, leaving 9 bases between them. The CDR3 runs to 14 residues. In DNA, the CDR3 is TGTGCCAGCAGGTCGGACAGCTCTGGAAACACCATATATTTT. This translates into CASRSDSSGNTIYF.

V gene TRBV5-1 combines with J gene TRBJ2-7, with D possibly TRBD2 on 6 matching bases. Germline loops: CDR1 SGHRS, CDR2 YFSETQ. The CDR3 extends over 15 amino acids. Trimming removed 3 bases at V and 6 bases at J, with 19 bases between. In DNA form, the CDR3 reads TGCGCCAGCAGCTCAGAGCCCCGACGGGGGTCCGAGCAGTACTTC. It is translated as CASSSEPRRGSEQYF.

With respect to this clone: Within the sample, other DNA sequences also encode this same CDR3. The J gene is TRBJ1-2, the V gene TRBV28, with 8 bases that match TRBD1. Trimming at V came to 6 bases and at J to 2 bases, leaving 2 bases not matched to a gene. The CDR3 is 13 amino acids. Per the germline V gene, CDR1 is MDHEN and CDR2 is SYDVKM. The CDR3 nucleotides are TGTGCCAGCAGAAGGACAGGGAACTATGGCTACACCTTC. Its protein is CASRRTGNYGYTF.

The DNA of the CDR3 is TGTGCCAGCAGCTCCTGGCGGGACAGATATAGCAATCAGCCCCAGCATTTT. Its protein is CASSSWRDRYSNQPQHF. The genes are TRBV28 and TRBJ1-5; 7 bases map to TRBD1. The length of the CDR3 is 17 residues. Germline values: CDR1 MDHEN, CDR2 SYDVKM. The V segment lost 6 bases and the J segment 0 bases; nucleotides outside the gene matches: 11.

This clone was counted between two and nine times. The chain carries TRBV18 and TRBJ1-1; the D is unclear. Trimming pared 0 bases from V and 7 bases from J, leaving 15 bases between. The CDR3 is made up of 15 amino acids. Germline V CDR1 and CDR2: KGHSH, LQKENI. CDR3: CASSPPDFVVGEAFF. The CDR3 nucleotides are TGTGCCAGCTCACCACCAGATTTTGTTGTGGGTGAAGCTTTCTTT.

The chain recombines TRBV7-2 with TRBJ1-3; TRBD1 is a possible D gene (5 bases). Germline V gene lookup returns CDR1 SGHTA and CDR2 FQGNSA. The V end was cut by 6 bases, the J end by 0 bases, with 15 bases between. The CDR3 runs 16 residues. The CDR3: CASSARRGFSGNTIYF. DNA for the CDR3: TGTGCCAGCAGTGCCAGGAGGGGCTTCTCTGGAAACACCATATATTTT.

The chain has TRBV11-2 and TRBJ2-7, with 7 bases that match TRBD2. The CDR3 totals 15 residues. From germline, CDR1 is SGHAT and CDR2 FQNNGV. J gave up 3 bases and V 4 bases, and 9 bases lay outside the gene matches. The CDR3 loop reads CASSSGGGVFYEQYF. The CDR3 DNA reads as TGTGCCAGCAGCTCGGGTGGGGGGGTTTTCTACGAGCAGTACTTC.

The chain uses TRBV2 and TRBJ2-5, with 15 positions matching TRBD2. In germline, CDR1 is SNHLY, CDR2 FYNNEI. Unmatched junction bases numbered 6, after V lost 8 bases and J lost 5 bases. The CDR3 contains 15 residues. The CDR3 bases are TGTGCCAGCGAAAGGACTAGCGGGAGGGGGGAGACCCAGTACTTC. Its translation: CASERTSGRGETQYF.

With regard to this clone: The sample has other DNA sequences that encode this CDR3 too. This chain joins TRBV5-1 and TRBJ2-5; D tentatively fits TRBD1 or TRBD2 (5 bases each). The CDR3 is 13 amino acids. V dropped 3 bases and J dropped 1 base, with 7 bases sitting between them. The germline V gene has CDR1 SGHRS and CDR2 YFSETQ. Written as DNA, the CDR3 is TGCGCCAGCAGCTATGGGGGCCAAGAGACCCAGTACTTC. Encoded protein: CASSYGGQETQYF.

V usage is TRBV4-2 and J usage is TRBJ2-7; TRBD2 agrees at 10 bases. The CDR3 totals 16 residues. CDR1 and CDR2 (germline): LGHNA, YNFKEQ. Trimming cost V 2 bases and J 2 bases; bases outside gene matches: 6. CDR3 nucleotides: TGTGCCAGCAGCCAATCTATAGCGGGAGGTACCTACGAGCAGTACTTC. Its protein product is CASSQSIAGGTYEQYF.

The chain uses TRBV29-1 and TRBJ2-3; 10 bases are shared with TRBD2. J was trimmed by 5 bases and V by 4 bases; bases with no gene match: 6. Germline V gives CDR1 SQVTM, CDR2 ANQGSEA. The CDR3 extends over 14 amino acids. In DNA, the CDR3 is TGCAGCGTTGCCCGGGGGACTAGCGAAGATACGCAGTATTTT. Its protein is CSVARGTSEDTQYF.

This clone was recorded only once. This chain connects TRBV27 to TRBJ2-3; D unresolved. The CDR3 sequence is 13 residues long. Trimming stripped 7 bases from V and 0 bases from J, with 8 bases between. From germline, CDR1 is MNHEY and CDR2 SMNVEV (reference sequence). The CDR3 region is CASTRYSTDTQYF. The CDR3 DNA reads as TGTGCCAGCACACGGTATAGCACAGATACGCAGTATTTT.

The chain joins TRBV15 to TRBJ1-3, with a possible D match to TRBD1 (5 bases). The CDR3 extends over 13 amino acids. V was shortened by 4 bases and J by 4 bases, with 8 bases between the two germline ends. CDR1 and CDR2 from the germline V gene are LNHNV and YYDKDF (reference sequence). CDR3 residues: CATSKGTGNTIYF. CDR3 DNA sequence: TGTGCCACCAGCAAAGGGACGGGAAACACCATATATTTT.

CDR3 in amino acids: CASSVQGEETQYF. CDR3 sequence (DNA): TGTGCCAGCAGCGTACAGGGGGAAGAGACCCAGTACTTC. The rearrangement uses TRBV4-2 and TRBJ2-5; 8 bases are a match to TRBD1. Trimming removed 5 bases from V and 3 bases from J; junction bases left unmatched: 2. The CDR3 extends over 13 amino acids. Germline CDR1 and CDR2: LGHNA and YNFKEQ.

The gene calls are TRBV7-8 and TRBJ2-7; 9 positions match TRBD2. The germline CDR1 and CDR2 sequences are SGHVS and FQNEAQ. V lost 4 bases to trimming and J lost 7 bases; unmatched junction nucleotides: 8. The CDR3 loop spans 14 amino acids. CDR3 sequence: CASSSASGKREQYF. CDR3 nucleotides: TGTGCCAGCAGCTCAGCTAGCGGGAAGAGAGAGCAGTACTTC. Together with reference TRBV7-8 and TRBJ2-7, the CDR3 gives the full variable domain: GAGVSQSPRYKVAKRGQDVALRCDPISGHVSLFWYQQALGQGPEFLTYFQNEAQLDKSGLPSDRFFAERPEGSVSTLKIQRTQQEDSAVYLCASSSASGKREQYFGPGTRLTVT.

The genes are TRBV5-4 and TRBJ2-2, with 10 positions matching TRBD2. This CDR3 is 16 amino acids long. Germline CDR1 and CDR2: SGHNT and YYREEE (reference sequence). V lost 1 base to trimming and J lost 6 bases; unmatched junction nucleotides: 6. CDR3 loop: CASSLKSGRESGELFF. The CDR3 DNA is TGTGCCAGCAGCTTGAAGAGCGGGAGGGAGTCCGGGGAGCTGTTTTTT.

The CDR3, as DNA: TGTGCCAGCAGCTCCGGGATCTATGGCTACACCTTC. This translates into CASSSGIYGYTF. This sequence joins TRBV6-1 and TRBJ1-2; D is uncertain. The V gene's germline CDR1 is MNHNS and CDR2 SASEGT. This CDR3 contains 12 residues. V was trimmed by 6 bases and J by 4 bases, leaving 9 bases between them.

This clone was picked up one time. The rearrangement links TRBV6-6 to TRBJ2-7; D may be TRBD1 (5 bases). The V end lost 11 bases, the J end lost 5 bases, and 25 bases lay between the germline ends. The germline V gene has CDR1 MNHNY and CDR2 SVGAGI (reference sequence). CDR3 length: 15 amino acids. CDR3 protein: CAASSQEQGSHEQYF. The CDR3 DNA follows: TGTGCCGCCAGCTCCCAGGAGCAGGGTTCCCACGAGCAGTACTTC.

The chain links TRBV18 to TRBJ2-4; tentatively, D is TRBD1 or TRBD2 (5 bases each). Germline values: CDR1 KGHSH, CDR2 LQKENI. V lost 4 bases, J lost 2 bases, and 21 bases lay in between. This CDR3 comprises 18 residues. The CDR3 here is CASSRPGTRIGSKNIQYF. In nucleotides, the CDR3 is TGTGCCAGCTCACGTCCCGGGACCCGGATCGGGTCCAAAAACATTCAGTACTTC.

V is TRBV6-5 and J is TRBJ1-2; D uncertain. Germline V CDR1 and CDR2: MNHEY, SVGAGI. The CDR3 loop spans 15 amino acids. Trimming pared 0 bases from V and 8 bases from J, leaving 16 bases between. The CDR3 reads CASSYSMKAGFGYTF. CDR3 nucleotides: TGTGCCAGCAGTTACTCGATGAAGGCGGGGTTCGGCTACACCTTC.

The J gene is TRBJ2-1, the V gene TRBV29-1; D is tentatively TRBD1 or TRBD2 (7 bases each). The CDR3 consists of 16 residues. V was cut by 7 bases and J by 0 bases, with 19 bases left in between. Germline assignment: CDR1 SQVTM and CDR2 ANQGSEA. CDR3 bases: TGCAGCGCAGGGGGGGCTAGCCTTAGCTCCTACAATGAGCAGTTCTTC. Translating gives CSAGGASLSSYNEQFF.

The chain joins TRBV5-4 to TRBJ2-3; TRBD2 agrees at 9 bases. The CDR3 is made up of 17 amino acids. V trimming: 0 bases; J trimming: 6 bases; junction bases outside the gene matches: 11. CDR1 and CDR2 from the germline V gene are SGHNT and YYREEE (reference sequence). The CDR3 reads CASSLGVAGGPVDTQYF. The CDR3 DNA follows: TGTGCCAGCAGCTTGGGCGTCGCGGGAGGGCCTGTGGATACGCAGTATTTT.

The genes are TRBV5-4 and TRBJ1-1, with 7 bases identical to TRBD1. This CDR3 is built from 16 residues. With 3 bases clipped from V and 2 bases from J, the junction kept 10 bases outside the gene matches. From germline, CDR1 is SGHNT and CDR2 YYREEE (reference sequence). The CDR3 nucleotides read TGTGCCAGCAGCTCTGTGGACAGGACAGGAAACACTGAAGCTTTCTTT. As protein: CASSSVDRTGNTEAFF. Full variable domain (outside the CDR3, taken from reference TRBV5-4 and TRBJ1-1): ETGVTQSPTHLIKTRGQQVTLRCSSQSGHNTVSWYQQALGQGPQFIFQYYREEENGRGNFPPRFSGLQFPNYSSELNVNALELDDSALYLCASSSVDRTGNTEAFFGQGTRLTVV.

The chain links TRBV29-1 to TRBJ2-7; D is unresolved. CDR1 is SQVTM and CDR2 is ANQGSEA in the germline V gene. Trimming cost V 6 bases and J 2 bases, with 11 bases left between them. The length of the CDR3 is 12 residues. The CDR3 sequence is CSVGMDTYEQYF. CDR3 in DNA: TGCAGCGTCGGTATGGATACCTACGAGCAGTACTTC.

The chain couples TRBV4-1 to TRBJ1-1; a possible D gene is TRBD1 (6 bases). Germline V gene sequence: CDR1 MGHRA, CDR2 YSYEKL. V lost 1 base to trimming and J lost 4 bases, with 13 bases between them. CDR3 size: 15 residues. The CDR3 sequence: CASSQGGGRRTEAFF. In DNA, the CDR3 is TGCGCCAGCAGCCAAGGCGGGGGGCGTCGCACTGAAGCTTTCTTT.

This chain uses TRBV28 with TRBJ2-7; D not certain. Trimming took off 7 bases at V and 4 bases at J, with 23 bases between the two ends. The germline V gene has CDR1 MDHEN and CDR2 SYDVKM. The CDR3 covers 16 residues. CDR3 residues: CASTARPGGGEYEQYF. The CDR3 DNA follows: TGTGCCAGCACCGCACGCCCGGGTGGTGGGGAATACGAGCAGTACTTC.

The J gene is TRBJ2-3, the V gene TRBV5-1, with D perhaps TRBD2 (6 bases). Germline V gene lookup returns CDR1 SGHRS and CDR2 YFSETQ. The V end lost 4 bases, the J end lost 3 bases, and 12 bases lay between the germline ends. This CDR3 is 14 amino acids long. CDR3 region: CASSAGRETDTQYF. DNA of the CDR3: TGCGCCAGCAGCGCGGGACGGGAGACAGATACGCAGTATTTT.

Regarding this clone: This sample also contains other DNA sequences that code for the same CDR3. The chain combines TRBV7-2 with TRBJ2-3; TRBD2 might be the D (6 bases). Germline values: CDR1 SGHTA, CDR2 FQGNSA. The CDR3 loop spans 16 amino acids. V was trimmed by 0 bases and J by 1 base, leaving 11 bases between them. The CDR3: CASSLASGRGTDTQYF. The CDR3 DNA is TGTGCCAGCAGCTTAGCTAGCGGTCGGGGCACAGATACGCAGTATTTT.